This TCR beta chain was sequenced in a study of T cell responses to AZD1222 COVID-19 vaccine. The germline gives CDR1 MNHEY, CDR2 SVGAGI. The V segment lost 4 bases and the J segment 5 bases; nucleotides outside the gene matches: 9. The CDR3 loop spans 15 amino acids. Assay used: immunoSEQ multiplex PCR; TCRdb lists only in-frame clones, some missing. This sample has about 110,000 clones, with about 86% found just once. The sample was peripheral blood, taken on day 0 of AZD1222 vaccination. The genes are TRBV6-5 and TRBJ1-1; TRBD1 aligns across 8 bases. The receptor was isolated from an adult in good health. CDR3 region: CASSFQDRVGTEAFF. The CDR3 DNA reads as TGTGCCAGCAGTTTCCAGGACAGGGTGGGGACTGAAGCTTTCTTT.